The 6 T cell receptor beta chains below come from one sample, sequenced in a study of patients and donors after allogeneic stem cell transplantation. Each CDR3 protein is one row after TCRdb ran MiXCR on the RT-PCR reads. The sample has roughly 940,000 distinct CDR3 sequences, about a sixth seen once; the top ten hold around 5.5%. Sequenced sample: blood, either unsorted or a sorted T cell fraction (not recorded which). These receptors originate from a human donor who was either an allogeneic HSCT recipient or a stem cell or donor lymphocyte infusion donor (not recorded which). It is not recorded whose cells these are; they may come from a transplant donor.

This clonotype has a handful of counts. This chain uses TRBV20-1 with TRBJ2-1; D gene unclear. This CDR3 comprises 12 residues. CDR1 DFQATT and CDR2 SNEGSKA come from the germline V gene (reference sequence). The V gene lost 6 bases and the J gene lost 6 bases, with 12 bases spanning the gap. CDR3 protein: CSAGRASNEQFF. DNA for the CDR3: TGCAGTGCCGGGCGAGCGAGCAATGAGCAGTTCTTC.

The chain links TRBV30 to TRBJ1-2, with D unresolved. Germline loops: CDR1 GTSNPN, CDR2 SVGIG (reference sequence). The CDR3 totals 12 residues. The V and J ends lost 0 bases and 5 bases respectively, with 7 bases between them. CDR3 DNA sequence: TGTGCCTGGAGTGTAGGAGTTTATGGCTACACCTTC. Its protein product is CAWSVGVYGYTF. The variable domain in full, with the rest retrieved from reference TRBV30 and TRBJ1-2, is SQTIHQWPATLVQPVGSPLSLECTVEGTSNPNLYWYRQAAGRGLQLLFYSVGIGQISSEVPQNLSASRPQDRQFILSSKKLLLSDSGFYLCAWSVGVYGYTFGSGTRLTVV.

The chain joins TRBV5-1 to TRBJ2-7, with D possibly being TRBD1 or TRBD2 (5 bases each). CDR1 and CDR2 (germline): SGHRS, YFSETQ. This CDR3 comprises 17 residues. V lost 5 bases, J lost 2 bases, and 23 bases lay in between. CDR3: CASSQPIGQGAPYEQYF. CDR3 nucleotides: TGCGCCAGCAGTCAACCAATAGGTCAGGGAGCACCCTACGAGCAGTACTTC.

The chain carries TRBV12-3 or TRBV12-4 and TRBJ1-5, with TRBD1 matching 10 bases. There are 18 residues in the CDR3. Trimming at V came to 6 bases and at J to 7 bases, leaving 18 bases not matched to a gene. CDR3 residues: CASSLRATGGASDQPQHF. The CDR3 DNA sequence: TGTGCCAGCAGCCTCAGGGCGACAGGGGGCGCGTCGGACCAGCCCCAGCATTTT.

The chain links TRBV20-1 to TRBJ2-1, with D perhaps matching TRBD1 (5 bases). The length of the CDR3 is 15 residues. Germline values: CDR1 DFQATT, CDR2 SNEGSKA (reference sequence). Trimming took off 2 bases at V and 0 bases at J, with 11 bases between the two ends. CDR3 in amino acids: CSARRTLSSYNEQFF. CDR3 DNA: TGCAGTGCTAGACGGACACTGAGCTCCTACAATGAGCAGTTCTTC.

This clonotype has more than one count but fewer than ten. This chain connects TRBV29-1 to TRBJ2-7; possibly TRBD2 for D (6 bases). V was shortened by 6 bases and J by 2 bases, with 14 bases between the two germline ends. Germline CDR1 is SQVTM and CDR2 is ANQGSEA. The CDR3 contains 13 residues. CDR3 region: CSVGGRMTYEQYF. The CDR3, as DNA: TGCAGCGTCGGGGGACGGATGACCTACGAGCAGTACTTC.